The entry below describes one T cell receptor beta chain. Its antigen remains unknown. The sample is drawn from a study of T cells after yellow fever vaccination. The study, taken as a whole, reports: The study found a weaker secondary response that peaked faster, day 5 versus 15.

Generation of TCR cDNA used 5'RACE template switching (which added a universal primer site and UMIs). MiXCR was run by TCRdb on the 5' RACE reads, yielding one entry per CDR3 protein. The data hold 500,000 to 550,000 distinct CDR3 sequences, with around a fifth observed a single time. Germline V gene data show CDR1 as SGHRS and CDR2 as YFSETQ. J gave up 1 base and V 0 bases, and 5 bases lay outside the gene matches. CDR3 length equals 17 residues. This TCR was sampled from a man younger than 30 who received the YFV17D yellow fever vaccine. Sequencing used PBMCs, obtained approximately 22 days after the first yellow fever vaccination. The chain links TRBV5-1 to TRBJ2-3; 10 bases fit TRBD2. This CDR3 reads CASSLGPLAGGTDTQYF. In nucleotides, the CDR3 is TGCGCCAGCAGCTTGGGGCCCCTAGCGGGGGGCACAGATACGCAGTATTTT.